A selection of T cell receptor beta chains follows, all from one sample in a study of shared clonotypes between healthy human individuals. Assay used: immunoSEQ multiplex PCR; TCRdb lists only in-frame clones, some missing. Here the sample spans some 2,100,000 clones, approximately 95% being singletons. Sample: naive CD4+ T cells sorted from blood. These receptors were obtained from a man between 18 and 35 years old in good health. Each CDR3 is given with its conserved first and last residue. The D gene is left open where the match is weak. Some rows have no size entry. The others give once, few or many, or a class for an expanded clone.

CASSRGTDNQPQHF	TGTGCCAGCTCACGGGGGACGGACAATCAGCCCCAGCATTTT	once	-	TRBJ1-5	TRBV18
CASSQTGYYGYTF	TGCGCCAGCAGCCAGACGGGATACTATGGCTACACCTTC	-	-	TRBJ1-2	TRBV5-1
CASSLGRMNTEAFF	TGTGCCAGCAGCTTAGGGCGGATGAACACTGAAGCTTTCTTT	-	-	TRBJ1-1	TRBV7-2
CASSESAGVGEQYF	TGCGCCAGCAGTGAGTCGGCGGGAGTAGGCGAGCAGTACTTC	-	TRBD2	TRBJ2-7	TRBV10-1
CASSAGTGGREQYF	TGTGCCAGCAGTGCCGGGACAGGGGGTAGGGAGCAGTACTTC	-	TRBD1	TRBJ2-7	TRBV2
CASSLATGSSYEQYF	TGTGCCAGCAGCTTAGCTACGGGAAGCTCCTACGAGCAGTACTTC	-	-	TRBJ2-7	TRBV7-9
CASSFKPGGFGYEQYF	TGTGCCAGCAGTTTCAAGCCGGGGGGTTTTGGGTACGAGCAGTACTTC	-	TRBD2	TRBJ2-7	TRBV27
CASTLDRGYNEKLFF	TGTGCCAGCACACTTGACAGGGGCTACAATGAAAAACTGTTTTTT	-	TRBD1	TRBJ1-4	TRBV2
CAWSLHRGQQYF	TGTGCCTGGAGTCTACACAGGGGCCAGCAGTACTTC	-	TRBD1	TRBJ2-7	TRBV30
CATSRGGGGRAENEQFF	TGTGCCACCAGCAGAGGAGGGGGCGGGAGGGCCGAGAATGAGCAGTTCTTC	-	TRBD2	TRBJ2-1	TRBV15
CASSLGFNRDTEAFF	TGTGCCAGCAGCTTAGGATTCAACAGGGACACTGAAGCTTTCTTT	-	-	TRBJ1-1	TRBV7-6
CASSFGTGSNYGYTF	TGCGCCAGCAGCTTTGGGACAGGGAGTAACTATGGCTACACCTTC	-	TRBD1	TRBJ1-2	TRBV5-1
CASSITPGYEQYF	TGTGCCAGTAGTATAACTCCGGGCTACGAGCAGTACTTC	once	-	TRBJ2-7	TRBV19
CASSRPLGKENEQYF	TGTGCCAGCAGCCGACCGCTAGGCAAGGAAAACGAGCAGTACTTC	-	-	TRBJ2-7	TRBV7-9
CASSFDRSGGYTF	TGTGCCAGCAGTTTTGACCGAAGCGGCGGCTACACCTTC	-	-	TRBJ1-2	TRBV28
CASSQRTVNNEQFF	TGCGCCAGCAGCCAAAGGACAGTAAACAATGAGCAGTTCTTC	-	-	TRBJ2-1	TRBV4-1
CASSLGRGPYEQYF	TGTGCCAGCAGTTTGGGAAGGGGGCCCTACGAGCAGTACTTC	-	TRBD1	TRBJ2-7	TRBV27